This is a list of T cell receptor beta chains from one sample in a study of Ad26.COV2.S vaccination and SARS-CoV-2 variants. TCRdb's table, derived via immunoSEQ multiplex PCR, lists solely in-frame clones and lacks some. This sample has approximately 360,000 clones; roughly 85% occur once, and the top ten carry just under 7.5%. The starting material was peripheral blood, obtained in a trial of Ad26.COV2.S vaccine versus placebo. The source of these receptors is a person between 18 and 65 years old who received the Ad26.COV2.S COVID-19 vaccine or a placebo. CDR3s include the opening cysteine and the closing phenylalanine or tryptophan. D genes are given only for firm matches. Expanded clones get a size class; other rows say once, few or many, or leave the size out.

cdr3_aa cdr3_nt d_call clone_size cdr3_length j_call v_call
CASSYRLQETQYF TGTGCCAGCAGTTATCGACTTCAAGAGACCCAGTACTTC . . 13 TRBJ2-5 TRBV6-6
CASSVGLAGNYEQYF TGTGCCAGCAGCGTCGGACTAGCGGGAAACTACGAGCAGTACTTC TRBD2 . 15 TRBJ2-7 TRBV9
CASSEEPQHF TGTGCCAGCAGTGAGGAGCCCCAGCATTTT . . 10 TRBJ1-5 TRBV6-1
CASSPQINQPQHF TGTGCCAGCAGTCCTCAAATAAATCAGCCCCAGCATTTT . . 13 TRBJ1-5 TRBV6-5
CASSVATGLHGYTF TGTGCCAGCAGCGTAGCCACAGGGTTACATGGCTACACCTTC . . 14 TRBJ1-2 TRBV9
CASSRTGNTIYF TGTGCCAGCAGTAGGACTGGAAACACCATATATTTT . . 12 TRBJ1-3 TRBV2
CASSYTGTGNTEAFF TGTGCCAGCAGTTATACGGGAACTGGGAACACTGAAGCTTTCTTT . . 15 TRBJ1-1 TRBV6-6
CASSTGGWAGYTF TGTGCCAGCAGTACAGGGGGCTGGGCTGGCTACACCTTC TRBD1 . 13 TRBJ1-2 TRBV2
CASSLAPSIDEQFF TGTGCCAGCAGCTTAGCTCCTAGCATCGATGAGCAGTTCTTC . few 14 TRBJ2-1 TRBV7-3
CATTGLPDEQYF TGTGCCACCACGGGACTCCCCGACGAGCAGTACTTC . . 12 TRBJ2-7 TRBV24-1
CASSPRAQETQYF TGTGCCAGCAGCCCCAGGGCTCAAGAGACCCAGTACTTC . . 13 TRBJ2-5 TRBV7-9
CASSPDTGEQYF TGTGCCAGCTCACCAGACACGGGTGAGCAGTACTTC . . 12 TRBJ2-7 TRBV18
CASSELREGYNEQFF TGCGCCAGCAGTGAATTGCGGGAGGGCTACAATGAGCAGTTCTTC TRBD2 . 15 TRBJ2-1 TRBV10-1
CASSGTGTEAFF TGTGCCAGCTCCGGGACAGGGACTGAAGCTTTCTTT TRBD1 . 12 TRBJ1-1 TRBV27
CAWSVRGNTEAFF TGTGCCTGGAGTGTAAGGGGGAACACTGAAGCTTTCTTT . . 13 TRBJ1-1 TRBV30
CASSSDREGYQPQHF TGTGCCAGCAGCTCCGACAGGGAAGGGTATCAGCCCCAGCATTTT TRBD1 few 15 TRBJ1-5 TRBV5-6
CASSIDDRGWTEAFF TGTGCCAGTAGTATAGACGACAGGGGGTGGACTGAAGCTTTCTTT TRBD1 once 15 TRBJ1-1 TRBV19
CASSSGLAGHGELFF TGCGCCAGCAGCTCCGGACTAGCAGGGCACGGGGAGCTGTTTTTT TRBD2 . 15 TRBJ2-2 TRBV5-1
CASSFFSGELNEQFF TGTGCCAGCAGCTTTTTCAGCGGGGAGTTAAATGAGCAGTTCTTC TRBD2 . 15 TRBJ2-1 TRBV5-4
CASSPQRDPYNEQFF TGTGCCAGCAGCCCCCAGCGGGACCCATACAATGAGCAGTTCTTC TRBD2 . 15 TRBJ2-1 TRBV7-3
CASSVEVLVGLPEQYF TGTGCCAGCAGCGTAGAGGTGTTGGTAGGTCTTCCCGAGCAGTACTTC . . 16 TRBJ2-7 TRBV9
CASRIQGARAEAFF TGTGCCAGCAGGATCCAGGGGGCGAGGGCTGAAGCTTTCTTT TRBD1 . 14 TRBJ1-1 TRBV11-3
CAWGRADTQYF TGTGCCTGGGGGAGGGCCGATACGCAGTATTTT TRBD2 . 11 TRBJ2-3 TRBV30
CASSAVGQYTGELFF TGTGCCAGTAGTGCCGTCGGACAGTACACCGGGGAGCTGTTTTTT . . 15 TRBJ2-2 TRBV19
CASSLGGQARKETQYF TGCGCCAGCAGCTTGGGAGGACAGGCCAGAAAAGAGACCCAGTACTTC TRBD1 . 16 TRBJ2-5 TRBV5-1
CASSLSSAAGGETQYF TGTGCCAGCAGCTTATCGTCAGCGGCAGGGGGAGAGACCCAGTACTTC TRBD1 . 16 TRBJ2-5 TRBV7-2
CASTGGGPGVQYF TGCGCCAGCACGGGCGGGGGGCCGGGGGTTCAGTACTTC TRBD2 . 13 TRBJ2-4 TRBV5-1
CASSVVAGEGTDTQYF TGTGCCAGCAGCGTAGTAGCAGGGGAGGGCACAGATACGCAGTATTTT . . 16 TRBJ2-3 TRBV9
CASSQPGLAGGPTSYNEQFF TGCGCCAGCAGCCAGCCCGGGCTAGCGGGGGGGCCGACGTCCTACAATGAGCAGTTCTTC TRBD2 . 20 TRBJ2-1 TRBV4-1
CASSSAWDRVYTQYF TGTGCCAGCAGCTCGGCTTGGGACAGGGTTTACACGCAGTATTTT TRBD1 . 15 TRBJ2-3 TRBV11-3
CASSEGGGDNSPLHF TGTGCCAGCAGCGAGGGCGGGGGCGATAATTCACCCCTCCACTTT . few 15 TRBJ1-6 TRBV9
CATSRELAGGTQYF TGTGCCACCAGCAGAGAGCTAGCGGGAGGGACCCAGTACTTC TRBD2 . 14 TRBJ2-5 TRBV15
CASSSQPSYEQYF TGTGCCAGCAGCTCGCAGCCAAGCTACGAGCAGTACTTC . . 13 TRBJ2-7 TRBV7-9
CAILNTGELFF TGTGCCATCCTGAACACCGGGGAGCTGTTTTTT . . 11 TRBJ2-2 TRBV10-3
CASSPTRGSSYEQYF TGTGCCAGCAGTCCCACCAGGGGCAGCTCCTACGAGCAGTACTTC . . 15 TRBJ2-7 TRBV6-5
CASSPRGWGGYTF TGTGCCAGCAGCCCCAGGGGTTGGGGTGGCTACACCTTC . once 13 TRBJ1-2 TRBV11-2
CASRANLGPNTEAFF TGTGCCAGCAGAGCCAACCTAGGGCCTAACACTGAAGCTTTCTTT . . 15 TRBJ1-1 TRBV6-5
CASSSRIGEWLF TGTGCCAGCAGTTCCCGCATAGGGGAGTGGCTCTTC . . 12 TRBJ2-1 TRBV27
CASSSYNEQFF TGCGCCAGCAGCTCTTACAATGAGCAGTTCTTC . . 11 TRBJ2-1 TRBV5-1